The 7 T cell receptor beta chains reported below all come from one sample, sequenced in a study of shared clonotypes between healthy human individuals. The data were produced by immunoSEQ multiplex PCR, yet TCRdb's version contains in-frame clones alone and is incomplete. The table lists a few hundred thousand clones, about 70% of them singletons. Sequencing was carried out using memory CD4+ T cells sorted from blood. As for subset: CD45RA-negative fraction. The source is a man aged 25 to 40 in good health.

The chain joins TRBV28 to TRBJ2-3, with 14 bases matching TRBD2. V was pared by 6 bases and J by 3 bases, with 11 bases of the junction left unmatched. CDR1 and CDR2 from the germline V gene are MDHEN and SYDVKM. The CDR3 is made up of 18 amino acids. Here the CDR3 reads CASSPTSGRAWGTDTQYF. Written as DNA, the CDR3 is TGTGCCAGCAGCCCGACTAGCGGGAGGGCCTGGGGGACAGATACGCAGTATTTT.

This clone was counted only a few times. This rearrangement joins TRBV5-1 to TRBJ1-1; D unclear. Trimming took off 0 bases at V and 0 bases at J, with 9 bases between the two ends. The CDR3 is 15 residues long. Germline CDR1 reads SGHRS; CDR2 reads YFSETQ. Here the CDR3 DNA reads TGCGCCAGCAGCTTGGGGACGGTTATGAACACTGAAGCTTTCTTT. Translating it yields CASSLGTVMNTEAFF.

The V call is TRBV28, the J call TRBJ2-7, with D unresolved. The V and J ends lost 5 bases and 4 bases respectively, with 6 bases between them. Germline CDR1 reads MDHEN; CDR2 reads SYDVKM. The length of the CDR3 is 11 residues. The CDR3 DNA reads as TGTGCCAGCAGTAATGGGTACGAGCAGTACTTC. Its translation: CASSNGYEQYF.

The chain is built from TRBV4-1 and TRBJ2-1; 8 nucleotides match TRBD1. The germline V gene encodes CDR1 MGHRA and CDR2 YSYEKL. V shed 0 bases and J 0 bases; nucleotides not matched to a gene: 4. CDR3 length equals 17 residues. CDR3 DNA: TGCGCCAGCAGCCAAGACGGACAGGGCGGCTCCTACAATGAGCAGTTCTTC. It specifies CASSQDGQGGSYNEQFF.

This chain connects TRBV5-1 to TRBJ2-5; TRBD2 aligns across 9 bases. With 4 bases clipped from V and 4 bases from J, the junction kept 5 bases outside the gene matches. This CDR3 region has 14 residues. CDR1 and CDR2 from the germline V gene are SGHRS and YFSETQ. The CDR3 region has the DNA TGCGCCAGCAGCGGCCCAGCGGGAGGAGAGACCCAGTACTTC. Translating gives CASSGPAGGETQYF.

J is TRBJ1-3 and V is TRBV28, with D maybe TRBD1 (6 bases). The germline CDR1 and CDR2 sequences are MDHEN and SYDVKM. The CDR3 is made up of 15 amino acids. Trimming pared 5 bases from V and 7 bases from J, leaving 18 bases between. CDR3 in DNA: TGTGCCAGCAGTATCAGGTTGGGGGGGCTCAACACCATATATTTT. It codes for CASSIRLGGLNTIYF.

The CDR3 bases are TGTGCCAGCAGATTAAGGGGACAGGGGCTACATGGCTACACCTTC. Its translation is CASRLRGQGLHGYTF. V and J are TRBV28 and TRBJ1-2; 10 nucleotides align to TRBD1. Germline trimming cut 6 bases from V and 6 bases from J; bases unmatched to any gene: 10. The CDR3 runs 15 residues. The germline gives CDR1 MDHEN, CDR2 SYDVKM.